The source of this T cell receptor (beta chain) is a study of shared clonotypes between healthy human individuals. Recent vaccinations or acute infections were absent in the healthy HIV-negative adult donors. General study results and limits: The naive CD4 repertoires of a few donors were compared, and approximately 4.7% of clonotypes were shared. The sampled material consisted only of blood, and tissue repertoires are likely to differ.

The data were produced by immunoSEQ multiplex PCR, yet TCRdb's version contains in-frame clones alone and is incomplete. The top ten clones hold 0.055% to 0.075% of a sample with under 550,000 clones, about 95% of them seen once. Turning to this clone: Its matching antigen is unknown.

The CDR3 contains 20 residues. Per the germline V gene, CDR1 is SGHRS and CDR2 is YFSETQ. Trimming took 3 bases from V and 8 from J, leaving 33 bases between them. V usage is TRBV5-1 and J usage is TRBJ2-1, with a weak D call TRBD2 (5 bases). Sequencing was performed on naive CD4+ T cells sorted from blood. Subset of the sample: CD45RA+ positively selected. This clonotype was sampled from a woman aged 30 to 39 in good health. The CDR3: CASSWGELGGSLALWDEQFF. In DNA form, the CDR3 reads TGCGCCAGCAGCTGGGGAGAGTTGGGCGGCAGTCTGGCCCTTTGGGATGAGCAGTTCTTC.